Listed below are T cell receptor beta chains from one sample, sequenced in a study of response to subunit inactivated influenza vaccine. Using its own MiXCR run on the RT-PCR reads, TCRdb lists one record per CDR3 protein. The table has about 520,000 distinct CDR3 sequences, around 25% seen once. This specimen was CD4+ T cells sorted from PBMCs, taken 5 days after vaccination. These TCRs come from a man aged 45-65 years who received an inactivated influenza vaccine. CDR3s include the opening cysteine and the closing phenylalanine or tryptophan. Each record gives: J gene, V gene, clone size, D gene, CDR3 protein, CDR3 DNA. D genes are given only for firm matches. A row's size may be missing; if present it is once, few, many or a size class.

j_gene: TRBJ2-5
v_gene: TRBV20-1
abundance: many
d_gene: TRBD2
CDR3aa: CSARIAGGIETQYF
CDR3nt: TGCAGTGCTAGAATAGCGGGGGGGATTGAGACCCAGTACTTC

j_gene: TRBJ2-4
v_gene: TRBV12-3/TRBV12-4
abundance: .
d_gene: TRBD2
CDR3aa: CASSRLAGGSPQYF
CDR3nt: TGTGCCAGCAGCCGACTAGCGGGAGGGTCGCCTCAGTACTTC

j_gene: TRBJ2-5
v_gene: TRBV11-2
abundance: once
d_gene: .
CDR3aa: CASSYPPAGLKETQYF
CDR3nt: TGTGCCAGCAGTTACCCCCCAGCGGGTCTGAAAGAGACCCAGTACTTC

j_gene: TRBJ1-2
v_gene: TRBV7-9
abundance: .
d_gene: TRBD1
CDR3aa: CASSFDTQGPRNYGYTF
CDR3nt: TGTGCCAGCAGCTTTGACACACAGGGGCCTCGTAACTATGGCTACACCTTC

j_gene: TRBJ2-3
v_gene: TRBV14
abundance: few
d_gene: .
CDR3aa: CASSPHRDTQYF
CDR3nt: TGTGCCAGCAGCCCGCACAGGGATACGCAGTATTTT

j_gene: TRBJ2-5
v_gene: TRBV7-3
abundance: .
d_gene: TRBD2
CDR3aa: CASSLNMAGGRETQYF
CDR3nt: TGTGCCAGCAGCTTAAATATGGCGGGAGGCCGAGAGACCCAGTACTTC

j_gene: TRBJ2-3
v_gene: TRBV24-1
abundance: many
d_gene: TRBD1
CDR3aa: CATSDTRTGSADTQYF
CDR3nt: TGTGCCACCAGTGATACCAGGACAGGGTCGGCAGATACGCAGTATTTT

j_gene: TRBJ2-1
v_gene: TRBV12-3/TRBV12-4
abundance: many
d_gene: .
CDR3aa: CASSFSSSAGATEQFF
CDR3nt: TGTGCCAGCAGTTTCTCCTCTAGCGCCGGGGCAACTGAGCAGTTCTTC

j_gene: TRBJ2-2
v_gene: TRBV6-1
abundance: few
d_gene: .
CDR3aa: CASSPQAQNTGELFF
CDR3nt: TGTGCCAGCAGTCCCCAGGCCCAGAACACCGGGGAGCTGTTTTTT

j_gene: TRBJ2-5
v_gene: TRBV7-8
abundance: .
d_gene: TRBD1
CDR3aa: CASSSPGDRGGETQYF
CDR3nt: TGTGCCAGCAGCTCCCCTGGGGACAGGGGAGGAGAGACCCAGTACTTC

j_gene: TRBJ2-2
v_gene: TRBV9
abundance: few
d_gene: .
CDR3aa: CASSVGGLQNTGELFF
CDR3nt: TGTGCCAGCAGCGTAGGCGGACTACAGAACACCGGGGAGCTGTTTTTT

j_gene: TRBJ2-3
v_gene: TRBV20-1
abundance: few
d_gene: .
CDR3aa: CSATKGGTDTQYF
CDR3nt: TGCAGTGCTACCAAGGGCGGCACAGATACGCAGTATTTT

j_gene: TRBJ2-1
v_gene: TRBV7-3
abundance: .
d_gene: .
CDR3aa: CASSSGGANNEQFF
CDR3nt: TGTGCCAGCAGCTCAGGGGGGGCAAACAATGAGCAGTTCTTC

j_gene: TRBJ2-1
v_gene: TRBV6-1
abundance: .
d_gene: TRBD1
CDR3aa: CASSTDRGIPTIIYNEQFF
CDR3nt: TGTGCCAGCAGTACAGACAGGGGGATACCGACTATCATATACAATGAGCAGTTCTTC

j_gene: TRBJ2-2
v_gene: TRBV19
abundance: many
d_gene: TRBD2
CDR3aa: CASSRGLAGDNTGELFF
CDR3nt: TGTGCCAGTAGCCGGGGACTAGCGGGGGATAACACCGGGGAGCTGTTTTTT

j_gene: TRBJ2-1
v_gene: TRBV5-1
abundance: .
d_gene: .
CDR3aa: CASRVGVSGSYNEQFF
CDR3nt: TGCGCCAGCAGGGTGGGGGTCTCAGGCTCCTACAATGAGCAGTTCTTC

j_gene: TRBJ2-1
v_gene: TRBV7-2
abundance: .
d_gene: TRBD2
CDR3aa: CASSSAGSGYNEQFF
CDR3nt: TGTGCCAGCAGCTCAGCTGGTAGCGGGTACAATGAGCAGTTCTTC

j_gene: TRBJ1-6
v_gene: TRBV9
abundance: .
d_gene: .
CDR3aa: CASSVGREGGSPLHF
CDR3nt: TGTGCCAGCAGCGTAGGAAGGGAGGGCGGCTCACCCCTCCACTTT

j_gene: TRBJ2-7
v_gene: TRBV20-1
abundance: few
d_gene: TRBD2
CDR3aa: CSASAGLAVYEQYF
CDR3nt: TGCAGTGCGTCGGCGGGACTAGCGGTATACGAGCAGTACTTC

j_gene: TRBJ2-2
v_gene: TRBV30
abundance: .
d_gene: .
CDR3aa: CAWSWRSTGLGTGELFF
CDR3nt: TGTGCCTGGAGTTGGCGTAGCACAGGTTTAGGCACCGGGGAGCTGTTTTTT